Sequencing of this T cell receptor (beta chain) was carried out in a study of blood T cells in healthy people across ages. Study-level points and caveats: Higher diversity and more naive CD4+ cells were features of long-lived donors, compared to aged donors.

Isolated PBMCs totaled at least 6 million in each sample. With a J-beta primer mix and a sample-barcoded 5' primer, a second PCR ran about 7 to 12 cycles. TCRdb itself ran the 5' RACE reads through MiXCR, one entry per CDR3 protein. Seen here are some 760,000 distinct CDR3 sequences, 20% to 25% observed once, and the top ten hold approximately 4%. A single count supports this clonotype. As yet, its antigen is unknown. These data were also filed under a second study, of T cells of mothers and their children. That investigation notes: Overlap in related mother-child pairs always slightly exceeded unrelated pairs, never significantly. There was no detection of any persistent microchimeric T cell clones.

The material sequenced was blood. The receptor was isolated from a boy younger than 18 in good health.

The CDR3 reads CASRGLAGIYEQFF. The DNA for the CDR3 is TGTGCCAGCCGGGGACTAGCGGGAATCTATGAGCAGTTCTTC. The chain is built from TRBV2 and TRBJ2-1; TRBD2 matches at 13 bases. J lost 8 bases, V lost 8 bases, and 6 bases had no gene match. There are 14 residues in the CDR3. Germline assignment: CDR1 SNHLY and CDR2 FYNNEI. Complete variable domain (other parts from reference TRBV2 and TRBJ2-1): EPEVTQTPSHQVTQMGQEVILRCVPISNHLYFYWYRQILGQKVEFLVSFYNNEISEKSEIFDDQFSVERPDGSNFTLKIRSTKLEDSAMYFCASRGLAGIYEQFFGPGTRLTVL.